Described below is a single T cell receptor beta chain sequence and its context. Its antigen is as yet unknown. The donors, all healthy, were Caucasians living in Russia, aged about 6 to 100. The record originates from a study of blood T cells in healthy people across ages. Broader study findings: TCR beta diversity, measured per million T cells, fell in a roughly linear way with age. Long-lived donors had more naive CD4+ cells and higher diversity than aged donors.

A J-beta primer mix and a sample-barcoded 5' primer were used in a second PCR of about 7 to 12 cycles. TCRdb re-called the 5' RACE reads through MiXCR, storing one row per CDR3 protein. The sample records 1.5 million to 2 million distinct CDR3 sequences, roughly 28% being singletons. V was cut by 0 bases and J by 11 bases, with 19 bases left in between. Germline V gene sequence: CDR1 SGHTA, CDR2 FQGNSA. The CDR3 is 15 amino acids. The TCR originated in a woman in her twenties or thirties in good health. Sequencing input: blood. V is TRBV7-2 and J is TRBJ2-5; tentative D call: TRBD2 (5 bases). The CDR3 sequence is CASSLAGRAGNEQYF. The CDR3 nucleotides are TGTGCCAGCAGCTTAGCCGGGCGGGCGGGCAATGAGCAGTACTTC.